The 21 T cell receptor beta chains reported below all come from one sample, sequenced in a study of shared clonotypes between healthy human individuals (dated by TCRdb to between 2020 and 2021). Libraries came from the immunoSEQ multiplex PCR assay. TCRdb mirrors the immuneACCESS table, restricted to in-frame sequences. Some clones are absent from its copies; in checked studies, under half trace to an unresolved V gene, and the reason for the others is unknown. The sample table holds about 600,000 clones, of which around three quarters were seen once. Approximately 12% of the sample is taken by the ten largest. The sample consisted of PBMCs. These receptors all stem from a woman between 40 and 55 years old in good health. Some clones in this sample may be carry-over from other donors' samples.

This chain links TRBV18 with TRBJ1-5; possibly TRBD1 for D (6 bases). This CDR3 is 13 amino acids long. Per germline, CDR1 KGHSH and CDR2 LQKENI. V was cut by 3 bases and J by 7 bases, with 10 bases left in between. CDR3 DNA sequence: TGTGCCAGCTCACCTTACAGGGACCAGCCCCAGCATTTT. It specifies CASSPYRDQPQHF. Variable domain in full (rest from reference TRBV18 and TRBJ1-5): NAGVMQNPRHLVRRRGQEARLRCSPMKGHSHVYWYRQLPEEGLKFMVYLQKENIIDESGMPKERFSAEFPKEGPSILRIQQVVRGDSAAYFCASSPYRDQPQHFGDGTRLSIL.

This clone was detected a few times. The same CDR3 is also encoded by other DNA sequences in this sample. V is TRBV5-1 and J is TRBJ2-7; D is unresolved. Trimming removed 3 bases from V and 2 bases from J, with 3 bases in between. Per germline, CDR1 SGHRS and CDR2 YFSETQ. The CDR3 totals 11 residues. The CDR3 coding sequence is TGCGCCAGCAGCTCAACCTACGAGCAGTACTTC. It specifies CASSSTYEQYF.

J is TRBJ2-3 and V is TRBV4-3; D ambiguous. The CDR3 has 14 amino acids. The germline CDR1 and CDR2 sequences are LGHNA and YSLEER. V lost 0 bases to trimming and J lost 4 bases, with 8 bases between them. The CDR3 reads CASSQESRADTQYF. The CDR3 bases are TGCGCCAGCAGCCAAGAGAGTAGGGCAGATACGCAGTATTTT.

This clone came up once. The V call is TRBV18, the J call TRBJ2-7; D possibly corresponds to TRBD1 (6 bases). Trimming stripped 3 bases from V and 2 bases from J, with 14 bases between. The CDR3 covers 15 residues. Germline assignment: CDR1 KGHSH and CDR2 LQKENI. This CDR3 reads CASSPGLDSTYEQYF. The CDR3 DNA is TGTGCCAGCTCACCGGGGTTGGACAGTACCTACGAGCAGTACTTC.

The chain carries TRBV11-1 and TRBJ2-1, with D hard to call. Germline V gene sequence: CDR1 SGHAT, CDR2 FQDESV (reference sequence). This CDR3 has 12 amino acids. Trimming removed 7 bases at V and 5 bases at J, with 9 bases between. CDR3 sequence (DNA): TGTGCCAGCACTAGGAGCGACAATGAGCAGTTCTTC. As protein: CASTRSDNEQFF.

The rearrangement uses TRBV6-6 and TRBJ1-3; D not certain. This CDR3 comprises 16 residues. Germline V gene data show CDR1 as MNHNY and CDR2 as SVGAGI (reference sequence). V dropped 5 bases and J dropped 0 bases, with 14 bases sitting between them. CDR3 nucleotide sequence: TGTGCCAGCAGTAAAAATCGTGCCCTCTCTGGAAACACCATATATTTT. Protein product: CASSKNRALSGNTIYF.

The chain recombines TRBV29-1 with TRBJ1-3, with D perhaps TRBD1 or TRBD2 (5 bases each). The tail of the sequence fits TRBJ2-2 better, so the J call may be wrong. CDR1 is SQVTM and CDR2 is ANQGSEA in the germline V gene. The CDR3 spans 15 residues. CDR3 nucleotides: TGCAGCGTTGAAGATCCGGGGCGGTACACCGGGGAGCTGTTTTTT. This gives the protein CSVEDPGRYTGELFF.

The chain employs TRBV5-6 and TRBJ1-3; D is undetermined. This CDR3 comprises 15 residues. CDR1 is SGHDT and CDR2 is YYEEEE in the germline V gene. V was clipped by 1 base and J by 0 bases, with 8 bases between them. As DNA, the CDR3 is TGTGCCAGCAGCTTGTTGTTGGGCTCTGGAAACACCATATATTTT. Translation gives CASSLLLGSGNTIYF.

This clone was found once. The chain links TRBV2 to TRBJ2-3; 8 positions match TRBD2. V dropped 11 bases and J dropped 6; count of bases not matched to a gene: 10. The CDR3 has 13 amino acids. Germline V lookup: CDR1 SNHLY, CDR2 FYNNEI. CDR3 loop: CASRGGGRDTQYF. The DNA for the CDR3 is TGTGCCTCACGGGGCGGGGGGCGTGATACGCAGTATTTT.

The V gene is TRBV27, the J gene TRBJ2-2, with 8 nucleotides matching TRBD1. The CDR3 is made up of 17 amino acids. The ends lost 4 bases at V and 0 bases at J; junction bases unmatched: 7. Germline CDR1 is MNHEY and CDR2 is SMNVEV (reference sequence). The DNA for the CDR3 is TGTGCCAGCAGTTCCGACAGGGGCGTCGCGAACACCGGGGAGCTGTTTTTT. Protein sequence: CASSSDRGVANTGELFF.

V gene TRBV5-1 combines with J gene TRBJ1-2; D ambiguous. This CDR3 spans 14 amino acids. Looked up from germline, CDR1 is SGHRS and CDR2 is YFSETQ. The germline V and J ends were trimmed by 0 bases and 5 bases, with 11 bases remaining between them. CDR3 in amino acids: CASSLVAQNYGYTF. In DNA, the CDR3 is TGCGCCAGCAGCTTGGTCGCACAGAATTATGGCTACACCTTC.

CDR3 bases: TGTGCCAGCAGGGGGCTCTACGAGCAGTACTTC. Its protein is CASRGLYEQYF. V usage is TRBV6-5 and J usage is TRBJ2-7; weak D call: TRBD1 (5 bases). The germline CDR1 and CDR2 sequences are MNHEY and SVGAGI. Trimming took 6 bases from V and 3 from J, leaving 6 bases between them. This CDR3 spans 11 amino acids.

The chain combines TRBV10-2 with TRBJ2-1; TRBD2 matches at 7 bases. Germline assignment: CDR1 WSHSY and CDR2 SAAADI. Germline trimming cut 6 bases from V and 6 bases from J; bases unmatched to any gene: 8. CDR3 length: 14 amino acids. The CDR3: CASSPGLIVNEQFF. CDR3 nucleotide sequence: TGCGCCAGCAGCCCGGGACTAATTGTCAATGAGCAGTTCTTC.

This CDR3 reads CASSDSRVAGTDTQYF. The CDR3, as DNA: TGTGCCAGCAGTGACTCAAGGGTTGCAGGCACAGATACGCAGTATTTT. This chain links TRBV6-4 with TRBJ2-3; no definite D call. The germline V gene has CDR1 MRHNA and CDR2 SNTAGT. The CDR3 is made up of 16 amino acids. V was pared by 0 bases and J by 1 base, with 11 bases between.

To note about this clone: Given a far larger clone just one base away, this is likely a sequencing read error. Other nucleotide sequences from this sample produce the same CDR3. CDR3 loop: CAWKRGSTEAFF. The CDR3 nucleotides read TGTGCCTGGAAGCGGGGGTCCACCGAAGCTTTCTTT. This chain connects TRBV30 to TRBJ1-1; tentatively, D is TRBD1 (5 bases). V gave up 4 bases and J gave up 8 bases, with 14 bases separating them. This CDR3 has 12 amino acids. The germline V gene encodes CDR1 GTSNPN and CDR2 SVGIG (reference sequence).

This clone has only a few counts. The genes are TRBV11-2 and TRBJ1-1, with 7 nucleotides matching TRBD1. The germline V gene has CDR1 SGHAT and CDR2 FQNNGV. Trimming at V came to 4 bases and at J to 4 bases, leaving 3 bases not matched to a gene. This CDR3 comprises 13 residues. The CDR3 bases are TGTGCCAGCAGCTCAAACAGGGGCACTGAAGCTTTCTTT. Translating it yields CASSSNRGTEAFF.

This CDR3 reads CASRRTPTDTQYF. The CDR3 DNA is TGTGCCAGCAGGAGGACACCCACAGATACGCAGTATTTT. The chain links TRBV6-1 to TRBJ2-3; maybe TRBD1 (5 bases). Between the trimmed V and J ends, which lost 6 bases and 2 bases, there was a span of 9 bases. The CDR3 contains 13 residues. Germline V gene sequence: CDR1 MNHNS, CDR2 SASEGT.

The CDR3 is CASRQGNQPQHF. DNA for the CDR3: TGTGCCAGCAGACAGGGGAATCAGCCCCAGCATTTT. This rearrangement joins TRBV27 to TRBJ1-5; TRBD1 matches at 7 bases. V trimming: 6 bases; J trimming: 4 bases; junction bases outside the gene matches: 0. The germline gives CDR1 MNHEY, CDR2 SMNVEV (reference sequence). CDR3 length: 12 residues.

The chain combines TRBV29-1 with TRBJ2-5, with 7 bases aligning to TRBD1. The DNA end is more similar to TRBJ2-7, so the J call may be wrong. Looked up from germline, CDR1 is SQVTM and CDR2 is ANQGSEA. The CDR3 totals 12 residues. CDR3 DNA: TGCAGCGTTAAGACAGGGTTCGACGAGCAGTACTTC. It translates to CSVKTGFDEQYF.

The chain carries TRBV30 and TRBJ2-5; 14 bases fit TRBD2. Trimming took 2 bases from V and 4 from J; bases not matched to a gene: 3. CDR1 is GTSNPN and CDR2 is SVGIG in the germline V gene (reference sequence). The CDR3 sequence is 15 residues long. The CDR3 nucleotides are TGTGCCTGGAGTTCCGGACTAGCGGGGGGAGAGACCCAGTACTTC. This sequence encodes CAWSSGLAGGETQYF.

This clone was observed a few times. The chain has TRBV29-1 and TRBJ2-4; 8 bases are a match to TRBD1. The CDR3 extends over 16 amino acids. Germline CDR1 SQVTM, CDR2 ANQGSEA. The J segment lost 7 bases and the V segment lost 0 bases, leaving 11 bases of the junction unmatched. DNA of the CDR3: TGCAGCGTTGAAGATGGGTCAGGGGGCGCCACGAACATTCAGTACTTC. Protein: CSVEDGSGGATNIQYF.